One sample yielded the 10 T cell receptor beta chains listed below, sequenced in a study of CD8 T cells in ankylosing spondylitis. A single record per CDR3 protein comes from TCRdb applying MiXCR to the 5' RACE reads. The sample holds a few hundred thousand distinct CDR3 sequences, 10% seen once. Sequencing input: blood, either unsorted or a sorted T cell fraction (not recorded which). These receptors were collected from a male donor with ankylosing spondylitis or in good health (not recorded which).

The gene calls are TRBV29-1 and TRBJ2-7, with a tentative D call TRBD1 (5 bases). The CDR3 totals 13 residues. Per the germline V gene, CDR1 is SQVTM and CDR2 is ANQGSEA. V was trimmed by 6 bases and J by 5 bases, leaving 17 bases between them. CDR3 nucleotide sequence: TGCAGCGTCGCAGGGTTTTTCAAGCACGAGCAGTACTTC. As protein: CSVAGFFKHEQYF.

This clonotype came up a few times. This chain connects TRBV7-9 to TRBJ1-5; TRBD1 matches 7 bases. This CDR3 contains 15 residues. Losses at the gene ends were 5 bases for V and 2 bases for J; bases not matched to a gene: 6. Germline V CDR1 and CDR2: SEHNR, FQNEAQ (reference sequence). CDR3 coding DNA: TGTGCCAGCAGCCGAGGGGGCGCGGGCAATCAGCCCCAGCATTTT. Protein sequence: CASSRGGAGNQPQHF.

This clonotype was seen many times. V is TRBV20-1 and J is TRBJ2-1, with 16 bases that match TRBD2. This CDR3 is built from 19 residues. After removal of 4 bases from V and 4 bases from J, the junction contained 13 bases not matched to a gene. CDR1 is DFQATT and CDR2 is SNEGSKA in the germline V gene (reference sequence). CDR3 in DNA: TGCAGTGCTATTCCCGGGACTAGCGGGGGGGCCGGACGATACAATGAGCAGTTCTTC. The encoded protein is CSAIPGTSGGAGRYNEQFF.

Ten or more counts support this clonotype. This chain links TRBV9 with TRBJ1-4; 8 positions match TRBD1. The V segment lost 2 bases and the J segment 7 bases; nucleotides outside the gene matches: 4. This CDR3 has 14 amino acids. Looked up from germline, CDR1 is SGDLS and CDR2 is YYNGEE. The CDR3 sequence is CASSVGQGLEKLFF. The CDR3 DNA reads as TGTGCCAGCAGCGTTGGACAGGGCCTTGAAAAACTGTTTTTT.

This clonotype was seen at least ten times. J is TRBJ2-4 and V is TRBV5-1; 10 bases are a match to TRBD2. Germline V gene sequence: CDR1 SGHRS, CDR2 YFSETQ. V lost 2 bases to trimming and J lost 5 bases; unmatched junction nucleotides: 4. The CDR3 loop spans 15 amino acids. The chain's CDR3 is CASSFLAGAQNIQYF. The CDR3 DNA is TGCGCCAGCAGCTTCCTAGCGGGGGCACAAAACATTCAGTACTTC.

The rearrangement joins TRBV20-1 to TRBJ2-2; 9 nucleotides match TRBD2. CDR3 length equals 16 residues. The junction had 5 bases not matched to a gene; V was cut back by 0 bases and J by 3 bases. Germline V lookup: CDR1 DFQATT, CDR2 SNEGSKA (reference sequence). The CDR3, as DNA: TGCAGTGCTAGAGATCGGGGCGGGGGGGACACCGGGGAGCTGTTTTTT. Translated: CSARDRGGGDTGELFF.

There are many counts of this clonotype. The rearrangement uses TRBV3-1 and TRBJ1-2; a weak D match, TRBD1 (6 bases). Trimming stripped 2 bases from V and 3 bases from J, with 16 bases between. This CDR3 contains 16 residues. CDR1 is LGHDT, CDR2 YNNKEL, per germline (reference sequence). The DNA of the CDR3 is TGTGCCAGCAGCCAACCGGACAGCTTCGATGACTATGGCTACACCTTC. This codes for CASSQPDSFDDYGYTF.

This clonotype has ten or more counts. The J gene is TRBJ2-3, the V gene TRBV20-1; D is uncertain. V lost 5 bases to trimming and J lost 5 bases, with 14 bases between them. CDR3 size: 13 residues. Germline CDR1 DFQATT, CDR2 SNEGSKA (reference sequence). CDR3 loop: CSAPPAQEDTQYF. Written as DNA, the CDR3 is TGCAGTGCTCCTCCCGCCCAGGAAGATACGCAGTATTTT.

This clonotype was seen ten or more times. The rearrangement joins TRBV7-2 to TRBJ2-4; 10 bases are shared with TRBD2. The trim removed 3 bases at V and 1 base at J, leaving 9 bases unmatched. The CDR3 covers 18 residues. Germline CDR1 is SGHTA and CDR2 is FQGNSA. The CDR3 protein is CASSFSGGAFAAKNIQYF. As DNA, the CDR3 is TGTGCCAGCAGCTTCAGCGGGGGGGCTTTCGCGGCCAAAAACATTCAGTACTTC.

Only a few counts were recorded for this clonotype. The chain's CDR3 is CASSFLGGYQETQYF. In DNA, the CDR3 is TGTGCCAGCAGCTTCCTCGGCGGCTACCAAGAGACCCAGTACTTC. The chain links TRBV11-2 to TRBJ2-5; D is uncertain. Germline V gene sequence: CDR1 SGHAT, CDR2 FQNNGV. The CDR3 loop spans 15 amino acids. V was trimmed by 3 bases and J by 0 bases, leaving 11 bases between them.